This T cell receptor beta chain is drawn from a study of vaccination and CD4 T cells after COVID-19. Only a few counts were recorded for this clonotype. Its antigen is undetermined. The V gene's germline CDR1 is MNHNS and CDR2 SASEGT. The CDR3 has 15 residues. V lost 6 bases and J lost 0; bases outside the gene matches: 7. As for treatment: approximately 10-day PBMC culture with coronavirus spike peptide pools or control peptides (ViraFEST assay). CD4+ T cells of the unexposed donor were collected before the COVID-19 pandemic (2011-2018). The Oncomine TCR Beta short-read assay sequenced DNA from cultured CD4+ T cells. TCRdb reprocessed the PCR reads with MiXCR, giving one entry per CDR3 protein. The sample comprises about 4,500 distinct CDR3 sequences, roughly three fifths of which are singletons, and 31% rests with the top ten.

Source material: CD4+ T cells from blood, cultured in vitro. The chain employs TRBV6-1 and TRBJ1-2, with TRBD1 matching 7 bases. The sequence was collected from a human donor in good health. CDR3 residues: CASRARDRANYGYTF. CDR3 DNA sequence: TGTGCCAGCAGGGCTCGGGACAGAGCTAACTATGGCTACACCTTC.